One and the same sample provided the 28 T cell receptor beta chains below, sequenced in a study of T cell responses to AZD1222 COVID-19 vaccine. The assay was immunoSEQ multiplex PCR, and TCRdb's table has in-frame clones only and misses some. The profile shows over 110,000 clones, roughly 90% of them singletons. The sample in question was peripheral blood, obtained 28 days after the second AZD1222 dose. The receptors come from an adult who received the AZD1222 COVID-19 vaccine.

The gene calls are TRBV5-8 and TRBJ1-4; D call uncertain. This CDR3 comprises 14 residues. Germline-derived CDR1 and CDR2 are SGHTS and YDEGEE. V shed 1 base and J shed 7 bases, with 11 bases lying between them. CDR3 region: CASSLSGIGEKLFF. The CDR3 nucleotides read TGTGCCAGCAGCTTGTCCGGGATAGGTGAAAAACTGTTTTTT.

This clone was seen once. This chain uses TRBV5-6 with TRBJ1-6; the D gene is possibly TRBD1 (5 bases). This CDR3 contains 14 residues. Germline CDR1 is SGHDT and CDR2 is YYEEEE. The V and J ends lost 5 bases and 5 bases respectively, with 11 bases between them. The CDR3 DNA reads TGTGCCAGCAGTAAGACAGCTAATAATTCACCCCTCCACTTT. This codes for CASSKTANNSPLHF.

The J gene is TRBJ1-2, the V gene TRBV6-1; 9 nucleotides agree with TRBD1. Losses at the gene ends were 2 bases for V and 11 bases for J; bases not matched to a gene: 6. CDR1 and CDR2 (germline): MNHNS, SASEGT. The CDR3 has 13 amino acids. In DNA, the CDR3 is TGTGCCAGCAGTGAAACAGGGGGCTGGGGTTACACCTTC. Protein sequence: CASSETGGWGYTF.

V usage is TRBV14 and J usage is TRBJ1-1; D gene unclear. Germline V lookup: CDR1 SGHDN, CDR2 FVKESK. The V end lost 1 base, the J end lost 2 bases, and 8 bases lay between the germline ends. The CDR3 runs to 14 residues. The CDR3 DNA follows: TGTGCCAGCAGCCAAGTAGGCGGAAACACTGAAGCTTTCTTT. It specifies CASSQVGGNTEAFF.

The chain is built from TRBV28 and TRBJ1-1; TRBD1 aligns across 9 bases. The ends lost 6 bases at V and 6 bases at J; junction bases unmatched: 20. Germline-derived CDR1 and CDR2 are MDHEN and SYDVKM. The CDR3 is made up of 18 amino acids. CDR3 in amino acids: CASRPGQGWAIQSAEAFF. CDR3 nucleotides: TGTGCCAGCAGACCGGGACAGGGATGGGCGATCCAGAGCGCTGAAGCTTTCTTT.

This chain links TRBV25-1 with TRBJ1-4; tentatively, D is TRBD1 (5 bases). Germline V gene sequence: CDR1 MGHDK, CDR2 SYGVNS. The germline V and J ends were trimmed by 6 bases and 3 bases, with 14 bases remaining between them. The CDR3 contains 15 residues. The chain's CDR3 is CASRPTGEANEKLFF. CDR3 DNA sequence: TGTGCCAGCAGGCCAACAGGCGAGGCTAATGAAAAACTGTTTTTT.

The chain links TRBV7-2 to TRBJ2-7; TRBD2 matches 16 bases. The CDR3 runs 15 residues. The germline CDR1 and CDR2 sequences are SGHTA and FQGNSA. Trimming cost V 5 bases and J 7 bases; bases outside gene matches: 5. CDR3 in amino acids: CASSPGLAGGGEQYF. In nucleotides, the CDR3 is TGTGCCAGCAGCCCGGGACTAGCGGGGGGGGGTGAGCAGTACTTC.

The rearrangement links TRBV6-5 to TRBJ2-5, with TRBD1 matching over 8 bases. Germline V gene lookup returns CDR1 MNHEY and CDR2 SVGAGI. V was pared by 4 bases and J by 5 bases, with 9 bases of the junction left unmatched. CDR3 length equals 15 residues. The CDR3 loop reads CASSSPGQGGETQYF. In DNA, the CDR3 is TGTGCCAGCAGTTCCCCCGGACAGGGTGGGGAGACCCAGTACTTC.

The chain recombines TRBV7-2 with TRBJ2-5, with 7 bases identical to TRBD2. This CDR3 spans 15 amino acids. The J segment lost 0 bases and the V segment lost 5 bases, leaving 6 bases of the junction unmatched. Germline loops: CDR1 SGHTA, CDR2 FQGNSA. The CDR3 region is CASSPIGRDQETQYF. CDR3 in DNA: TGTGCCAGCAGCCCCATTGGGAGGGACCAAGAGACCCAGTACTTC.

This clone occurred a few times. The chain employs TRBV5-4 and TRBJ2-1; 9 nucleotides match TRBD2. The V and J ends lost 4 bases and 6 bases, in that order; junction bases with no gene match: 8. The CDR3 is made up of 15 amino acids. Germline values: CDR1 SGHNT, CDR2 YYREEE (reference sequence). The CDR3 DNA follows: TGTGCCAGCAGCCGGGCTCTAGCGGGGATCAATGAGCAGTTCTTC. Translating gives CASSRALAGINEQFF.

This rearrangement joins TRBV30 to TRBJ1-3; D gene uncertain. Germline V CDR1 and CDR2: GTSNPN, SVGIG (reference sequence). The V and J ends lost 2 bases and 2 bases respectively, with 10 bases between them. This CDR3 has 14 residues. DNA of the CDR3: TGTGCCTGGAGTCGGTCAGTCACTGGAAACACCATATATTTT. Protein sequence: CAWSRSVTGNTIYF.

The rearrangement links TRBV29-1 to TRBJ1-1, with D hard to call. There are 12 residues in the CDR3. Trimming removed 3 bases at V and 0 bases at J, with 5 bases between. Germline V gene lookup returns CDR1 SQVTM and CDR2 ANQGSEA. CDR3 in amino acids: CSVDPMNTEAFF. DNA of the CDR3: TGCAGCGTTGATCCAATGAACACTGAAGCTTTCTTT. Complete variable domain (other parts from reference TRBV29-1 and TRBJ1-1): SAVISQKPSRDICQRGTSLTIQCQVDSQVTMMFWYRQQPGQSLTLIATANQGSEATYESGFVIDKFPISRPNLTFSTLTVSNMSPEDSSIYLCSVDPMNTEAFFGQGTRLTVV.

The chain is built from TRBV10-1 and TRBJ1-5, with TRBD1 matching over 12 bases. The junction had 7 bases not matched to a gene; V was cut back by 9 bases and J by 1 base. CDR3 size: 16 residues. Per germline, CDR1 WNHNN and CDR2 SYGVQD (reference sequence). Here the CDR3 DNA reads TGCGCCAGATGGGACAGGGGGCATATGAGCAATCAGCCCCAGCATTTT. Translating gives CARWDRGHMSNQPQHF.

The chain carries TRBV4-1 and TRBJ2-1; 7 bases match TRBD1. With 5 bases clipped from V and 4 bases from J, the junction kept 11 bases outside the gene matches. This CDR3 comprises 16 residues. CDR1 is MGHRA, CDR2 YSYEKL, per germline. CDR3 loop: CASSTTPGTDYNEQFF. The CDR3 nucleotides are TGCGCCAGCAGCACTACTCCCGGGACAGATTACAATGAGCAGTTCTTC.

The chain joins TRBV29-1 to TRBJ1-4, with 8 bases matching TRBD1. The germline V gene has CDR1 SQVTM and CDR2 ANQGSEA. V was pared by 2 bases and J by 10 bases, with 6 bases of the junction left unmatched. The CDR3 totals 13 residues. The CDR3 reads CSVEIGQGGKLFF. DNA for the CDR3: TGCAGCGTTGAAATCGGACAGGGCGGAAAACTGTTTTTT. Variable domain in full (rest from reference TRBV29-1 and TRBJ1-4): SAVISQKPSRDICQRGTSLTIQCQVDSQVTMMFWYRQQPGQSLTLIATANQGSEATYESGFVIDKFPISRPNLTFSTLTVSNMSPEDSSIYLCSVEIGQGGKLFFGSGTQLSVL.

V gene TRBV24-1 combines with J gene TRBJ1-2; the D is unclear. CDR3 length: 13 amino acids. V was pared by 3 bases and J by 8 bases, with 12 bases between. Per the germline V gene, CDR1 is KGHDR and CDR2 is SFDVKD. In nucleotides, the CDR3 is TGTGCCACCAGTGATCCCCCGGCTCACGGCTACACCTTC. Translation gives CATSDPPAHGYTF.

V and J are TRBV27 and TRBJ2-1; TRBD2 matches 10 bases. V shed 8 bases and J 9 bases; nucleotides not matched to a gene: 7. The CDR3 is made up of 13 amino acids. Germline assignment: CDR1 MNHEY and CDR2 SMNVEV (reference sequence). CDR3: CASGKRGGVEQFF. CDR3 nucleotides: TGTGCCAGCGGAAAGCGGGGGGGCGTTGAGCAGTTCTTC.

The chain carries TRBV3-1 (or the pseudogene TRBV3-2) and TRBJ1-6; 9 bases line up with TRBD1. The length of the CDR3 is 16 residues. J lost 11 bases, V lost 0 bases, and 8 bases had no gene match. Germline V CDR1 and CDR2: LGHDT, YNNKEL (reference sequence). This chain's CDR3 is CASSQDMTGQGPPLHF. For the CDR3, the DNA is TGTGCCAGCAGCCAAGATATGACGGGACAGGGTCCACCCCTCCACTTT.

This clone appeared once. CDR3 residues: CASSLIQGDNQPQHF. In DNA form, the CDR3 reads TGTGCCAGCAGCTTAATACAGGGGGATAATCAGCCCCAGCATTTT. This rearrangement joins TRBV7-8 to TRBJ1-5; TRBD1 matches 8 bases. In germline, CDR1 is SGHVS, CDR2 FQNEAQ. CDR3 length: 15 amino acids. V dropped 2 bases and J dropped 4; count of bases not matched to a gene: 4.

This clone has a handful of counts. The chain carries TRBV6-1 and TRBJ1-2; 7 positions agree with TRBD1. Germline values: CDR1 MNHNS, CDR2 SASEGT. Trimming took 3 bases from V and 7 from J; bases not matched to a gene: 2. The CDR3 consists of 12 residues. The CDR3 sequence: CASSETGTGYTF. CDR3 sequence (DNA): TGTGCCAGCAGTGAGACAGGGACTGGCTACACCTTC.

The rearrangement uses TRBV9 and TRBJ1-1, with a weak D call TRBD1 (5 bases). Germline V gene sequence: CDR1 SGDLS, CDR2 YYNGEE. This CDR3 comprises 15 residues. V gave up 3 bases and J gave up 4 bases, with 16 bases separating them. The CDR3 spells CASSAVWQGSTEAFF. CDR3 sequence (DNA): TGTGCCAGCAGCGCTGTGTGGCAGGGAAGCACTGAAGCTTTCTTT.

The chain is built from TRBV6-1 and TRBJ2-3; D remains unclear. The CDR3 consists of 12 residues. The germline CDR1 and CDR2 sequences are MNHNS and SASEGT. V gave up 2 bases and J gave up 5 bases, with 5 bases separating them. The CDR3: CASSEFGDTQYF. The CDR3 DNA is TGTGCCAGCAGTGAATTCGGAGATACGCAGTATTTT.

V and J are TRBV30 and TRBJ2-6; D gene uncertain. Germline-derived CDR1 and CDR2 are GTSNPN and SVGIG (reference sequence). The length of the CDR3 is 13 residues. Trimming removed 5 bases at V and 1 base at J, with 6 bases between. CDR3 residues: CAWFPSGANVLTF. DNA of the CDR3: TGTGCCTGGTTCCCATCTGGGGCCAACGTCCTGACTTTC.

Details on this clone: One junction end does not reproduce the germline sequence, and a read error may be involved. The chain carries TRBV6-5 and TRBJ2-1, with a tentative D call TRBD2 (5 bases). Per the germline V gene, CDR1 is MNHEY and CDR2 is SVGAGI. The CDR3 is 15 residues long. The CDR3 DNA reads as TGTGCCGGCAGTTATGAGGGCGCGGCGGACAATGAGCAGTTCTTC. Amino acid sequence: CAGSYEGAADNEQFF.

V is TRBV27 and J is TRBJ2-3, with D unclear. The V gene lost 3 bases and the J gene lost 0 bases, with 4 bases spanning the gap. This CDR3 has 13 residues. The V gene's germline CDR1 is MNHEY and CDR2 SMNVEV (reference sequence). The CDR3: CASSFRSTDTQYF. The CDR3 coding sequence is TGTGCCAGCAGTTTTCGCAGCACAGATACGCAGTATTTT.

This chain joins TRBV5-1 and TRBJ2-1; the D is unclear. Germline CDR1 SGHRS, CDR2 YFSETQ. V was trimmed by 4 bases and J by 4 bases, leaving 3 bases between them. CDR3 length equals 11 residues. The CDR3 DNA is TGCGCCAGCAGCATATACAATGAGCAGTTCTTC. Amino acids: CASSIYNEQFF.

The chain combines TRBV9 with TRBJ2-7; 8 bases are shared with TRBD2. This CDR3 has 14 residues. The V gene end was trimmed by 0 bases and the J gene end by 3 bases; junction bases not matched to a gene: 2. The germline gives CDR1 SGDLS, CDR2 YYNGEE. The CDR3 loop is CASSVAGGHYEQYF. For the CDR3, the DNA is TGTGCCAGCAGCGTAGCGGGAGGGCACTACGAGCAGTACTTC.

The chain combines TRBV28 with TRBJ2-7, with 9 bases lining up with TRBD1. The CDR3 spans 15 residues. V lost 6 bases, J lost 6 bases, and 12 bases stayed unmatched. The germline V gene encodes CDR1 MDHEN and CDR2 SYDVKM. The CDR3 coding sequence is TGTGCCAGCAGCACCTCGGGACAGGGATTCGGCGAGCAGTACGTC. This gives the protein CASSTSGQGFGEQYV.